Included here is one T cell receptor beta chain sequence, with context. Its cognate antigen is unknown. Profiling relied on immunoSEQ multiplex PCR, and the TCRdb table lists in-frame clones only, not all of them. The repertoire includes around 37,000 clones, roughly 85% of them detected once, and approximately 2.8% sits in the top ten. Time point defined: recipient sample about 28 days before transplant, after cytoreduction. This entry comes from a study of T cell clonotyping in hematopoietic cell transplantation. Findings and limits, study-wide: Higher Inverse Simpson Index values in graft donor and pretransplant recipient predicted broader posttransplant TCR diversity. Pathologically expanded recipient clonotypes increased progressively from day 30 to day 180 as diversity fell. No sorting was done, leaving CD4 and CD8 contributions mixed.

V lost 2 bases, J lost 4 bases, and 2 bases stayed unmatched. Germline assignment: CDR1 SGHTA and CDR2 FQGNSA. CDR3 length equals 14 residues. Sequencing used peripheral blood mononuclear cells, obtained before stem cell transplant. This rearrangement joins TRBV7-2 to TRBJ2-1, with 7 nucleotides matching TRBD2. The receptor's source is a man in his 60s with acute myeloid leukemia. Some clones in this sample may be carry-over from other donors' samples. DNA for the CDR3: TGTGCCAGCAGCTTATCGCGGGGGTACAATGAGCAGTTCTTC. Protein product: CASSLSRGYNEQFF.